This T cell receptor (beta chain) was sequenced in a study of identical twins. General study points: Invariant MAIT and iNKT cells could partly confound zero-insertion analyses. In drawing conclusions, the study used cross-sectional statistical analysis and did not follow the same donors. There was more out-of-frame TCR alpha sharing in monozygotic twins than models estimated.

Germline V CDR1 and CDR2: SGHAT, FQNNGV. Trimming removed 0 bases from V and 9 bases from J, with 17 bases in between. The CDR3 is made up of 15 amino acids. About this clonotype itself: The antigen is undetermined.

From the 5' RACE reads, TCRdb called clonotypes with MiXCR, one entry per CDR3 protein. The sample lists hundreds of thousands of distinct CDR3 sequences, more than 6.5% occurring once. The same specimen was also included in a second study, on yellow fever vaccine responses in identical twins.

The sample taken for sequencing was memory (CD45RO+) T cells sorted from blood. This sequence was found in a woman between 18 and 29 years old in good health. This rearrangement joins TRBV11-2 to TRBJ1-1, with D uncertain. DNA of the CDR3: TGTGCCAGCAGCTTAGACCCCTGGGGTTATAGGAAAGCTTTCTTT. Protein product: CASSLDPWGYRKAFF.